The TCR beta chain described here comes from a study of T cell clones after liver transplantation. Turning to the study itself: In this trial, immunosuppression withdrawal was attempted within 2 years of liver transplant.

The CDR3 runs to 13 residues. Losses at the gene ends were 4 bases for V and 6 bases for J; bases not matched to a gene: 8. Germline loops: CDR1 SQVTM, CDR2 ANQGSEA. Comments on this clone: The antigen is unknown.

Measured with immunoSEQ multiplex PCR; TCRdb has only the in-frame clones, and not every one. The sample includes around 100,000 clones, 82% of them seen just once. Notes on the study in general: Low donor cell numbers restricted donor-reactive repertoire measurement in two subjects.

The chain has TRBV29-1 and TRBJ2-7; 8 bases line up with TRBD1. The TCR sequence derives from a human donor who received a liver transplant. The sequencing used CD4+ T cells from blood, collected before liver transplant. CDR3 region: CSVVRQGAFEQYF. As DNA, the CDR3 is TGCAGCGTTGTCCGGCAGGGGGCTTTCGAGCAGTACTTC.